This entry lists 20 T cell receptor beta chains sequenced from one sample in a study of T-cell memory formation after mild COVID-19. MiXCR, applied by TCRdb to the 5' RACE reads, yields one record per CDR3 protein. The sample includes about 410,000 distinct CDR3 sequences, less than 25% of them seen just once. The sample was PBMCs or a T cell subset sorted from them (not recorded which). These receptors all come from an adult woman who had mild COVID-19 (a few samples of this study predate the infection). Cell type and time point are not known.

In this sample, this clonotype turned up a few times. The chain links TRBV2 to TRBJ2-7, with TRBD1 matching 8 bases. Unmatched junction bases numbered 8, after V lost 8 bases and J lost 2 bases. The CDR3 has 14 amino acids. Germline V CDR1 and CDR2: SNHLY, FYNNEI. CDR3 amino acids: CASQLVRGPYEQYF. The DNA of the CDR3 is TGTGCCAGCCAGCTTGTCAGGGGGCCCTACGAGCAGTACTTC. The full variable domain, rest sourced from reference TRBV2 and TRBJ2-7, is EPEVTQTPSHQVTQMGQEVILRCVPISNHLYFYWYRQILGQKVEFLVSFYNNEISEKSEIFDDQFSVERPDGSNFTLKIRSTKLEDSAMYFCASQLVRGPYEQYFGPGTRLTVT.

The V gene is TRBV6-5, the J gene TRBJ1-5; 8 nucleotides align to TRBD1. The CDR3 consists of 15 residues. CDR1 is MNHEY, CDR2 SVGAGI, per germline. Trimming removed 7 bases from V and 2 bases from J; junction bases left unmatched: 7. CDR3 bases: TGTGCCAGCAAATTACAGGGGGAGGGCAATCAGCCCCAGCATTTT. It encodes CASKLQGEGNQPQHF.

The sample holds one count of this clonotype. This CDR3 is CASSPGQTRGYGYTF. CDR3 coding DNA: TGTGCCAGCAGTCCTGGACAGACACGGGGCTATGGCTACACCTTC. The chain is built from TRBV12-3 or TRBV12-4 and TRBJ1-2, with a tentative D call TRBD1 (6 bases). V gave up 5 bases and J gave up 4 bases, with 17 bases separating them. This CDR3 region has 15 residues.

The chain joins TRBV12-3 or TRBV12-4 to TRBJ2-7; no definite D call. The V end lost 6 bases, the J end lost 4 bases, and 7 bases lay between the germline ends. This CDR3 is built from 11 residues. CDR3 loop: CASRSHYEQYF. The CDR3 nucleotides are TGTGCCAGCAGATCACATTACGAGCAGTACTTC.

This sequence joins TRBV29-1 and TRBJ2-6; no definite D call. The V gene lost 7 bases and the J gene lost 2 bases, with 9 bases spanning the gap. Germline CDR1 reads SQVTM; CDR2 reads ANQGSEA. This CDR3 spans 13 amino acids. The CDR3 bases are TGCAGCGCGGCGCTTACTGGGGCCAACGTCCTGACTTTC. It yields the protein CSAALTGANVLTF. Variable domain in full (rest from reference TRBV29-1 and TRBJ2-6): SAVISQKPSRDICQRGTSLTIQCQVDSQVTMMFWYRQQPGQSLTLIATANQGSEATYESGFVIDKFPISRPNLTFSTLTVSNMSPEDSSIYLCSAALTGANVLTFGAGSRLTVL.

This clonotype was seen only a few times. The rearrangement links TRBV3-1 to TRBJ1-2; 9 bases agree with TRBD1. Germline CDR1 LGHDT, CDR2 YNNKEL (reference sequence). The CDR3 totals 18 residues. The ends lost 2 bases at V and 8 bases at J; junction bases unmatched: 18. The CDR3 is CASSQMHTGHRGLGGYTF. CDR3 bases: TGTGCCAGCAGCCAAATGCACACGGGGCACAGGGGGCTCGGCGGCTACACCTTC.

This chain links TRBV3-1 with TRBJ2-1; D ambiguous. The CDR3 is 13 amino acids. Germline assignment: CDR1 LGHDT and CDR2 YNNKEL (reference sequence). Trimming removed 2 bases from V and 6 bases from J, with 8 bases in between. The CDR3 sequence is CASSQSGLNEQFF. The CDR3 coding sequence is TGTGCCAGCAGCCAATCTGGGCTCAATGAGCAGTTCTTC.

The chain carries TRBV3-1 and TRBJ2-7; perhaps TRBD2 as D (6 bases). The V end lost 4 bases, the J end lost 5 bases, and 12 bases lay between the germline ends. The CDR3 loop spans 13 amino acids. Germline loops: CDR1 LGHDT, CDR2 YNNKEL (reference sequence). In DNA, the CDR3 is TGTGCCAGCAGCCCCCAGAGGAGGGACGAGCAGTACTTC. Translating gives CASSPQRRDEQYF.

This clonotype was detected only a few times. The rearrangement uses TRBV9 and TRBJ1-2; TRBD1 agrees at 9 bases. J was trimmed by 4 bases and V by 4 bases; bases with no gene match: 2. This CDR3 region has 13 residues. The germline CDR1 and CDR2 sequences are SGDLS and YYNGEE. The CDR3 DNA sequence: TGTGCCAGCAGCAAGACAGGGGGCTATGGCTACACCTTC. It is translated as CASSKTGGYGYTF. Complete variable domain (other parts from reference TRBV9 and TRBJ1-2): DSGVTQTPKHLITATGQRVTLRCSPRSGDLSVYWYQQSLDQGLQFLIQYYNGEERAKGNILERFSAQQFPDLHSELNLSSLELGDSALYFCASSKTGGYGYTFGSGTRLTVV.

The chain recombines TRBV5-1 with TRBJ2-3; 9 nucleotides align to TRBD2. Trimming at V came to 0 bases and at J to 4 bases, leaving 6 bases not matched to a gene. Germline V CDR1 and CDR2: SGHRS, YFSETQ. CDR3 length equals 16 residues. The chain's CDR3 is CASSLVGTSSPDTQYF. CDR3 sequence (DNA): TGCGCCAGCAGCTTGGTTGGGACTAGCAGTCCAGATACGCAGTATTTT.

The V call is TRBV12-3 or TRBV12-4, the J call TRBJ2-3; TRBD2 matches 13 bases. After removal of 6 bases from V and 8 bases from J, the junction contained 14 bases not matched to a gene. CDR3 size: 17 residues. This chain's CDR3 is CASRRGTSGIRGGTQYF. The CDR3 bases are TGTGCCAGCAGGCGAGGGACTAGCGGGATCCGAGGTGGTACGCAGTATTTT.

This clonotype was counted a few times. The chain has TRBV6-6 and TRBJ2-1; D call uncertain. From germline, CDR1 is MNHNY and CDR2 SVGAGI (reference sequence). Trimming took 0 bases from V and 6 from J, leaving 9 bases between them. CDR3 length: 14 amino acids. This chain's CDR3 is CASSYSRHPNEQFF. The CDR3 DNA follows: TGTGCCAGCAGTTACTCGAGACACCCCAATGAGCAGTTCTTC.

The chain uses TRBV7-2 and TRBJ2-6; 10 bases map to TRBD1. The germline gives CDR1 SGHTA, CDR2 FQGNSA. V gave up 2 bases and J gave up 0 bases; unmatched junction bases: 13. This CDR3 spans 21 amino acids. CDR3 nucleotide sequence: TGTGCCAGCAGCTTAAGATGGGGCGTCGGGACAGGGGTCTCTGGGGCCAACGTCCTGACTTTC. Translation gives CASSLRWGVGTGVSGANVLTF.

The chain employs TRBV7-9 and TRBJ1-2; D is unclear. The CDR3 runs to 10 residues. Germline V lookup: CDR1 SEHNR, CDR2 FQNEAQ (reference sequence). Trimming shortened V by 6 bases and J by 10 bases, and 9 bases separated the two germline ends. The CDR3 region is CASSREFYTF. DNA of the CDR3: TGTGCCAGCAGTAGGGAATTCTACACCTTC.

V and J are TRBV5-4 and TRBJ1-1, with D hard to call. Trimming took 1 base from V and 11 from J, leaving 12 bases between them. Germline values: CDR1 SGHNT, CDR2 YYREEE (reference sequence). The CDR3 consists of 12 residues. CDR3 region: CASSLFDGGAFF. In DNA, the CDR3 is TGTGCCAGCAGCTTGTTTGATGGTGGTGCTTTCTTT.

This clonotype has more than one count but fewer than ten. The chain has TRBV12-5 and TRBJ2-3, with 8 bases fitting TRBD2. This CDR3 has 17 residues. Germline V gene sequence: CDR1 LGHNT, CDR2 FRNRAP. The V segment lost 1 base and the J segment 4 bases; nucleotides outside the gene matches: 10. The CDR3 sequence: CASGLDRGLAGADTQYF. The DNA for the CDR3 is TGTGCTAGTGGTTTGGACCGCGGACTAGCCGGGGCAGATACGCAGTATTTT.

This clonotype turned up a few times. This rearrangement joins TRBV19 to TRBJ1-4; no definite D call. The CDR3 covers 14 residues. The ends were cut back, 5 bases at V and 5 bases at J, with 12 bases in the middle. Germline CDR1 is LNHDA and CDR2 is SQIVND (reference sequence). The CDR3 DNA sequence: TGTGCCAGTAGTGCTAGGATGATGAATGAAAAACTGTTTTTT. It encodes CASSARMMNEKLFF.

V usage is TRBV3-1 and J usage is TRBJ1-1; D remains ambiguous. This CDR3 is built from 13 residues. Germline loops: CDR1 LGHDT, CDR2 YNNKEL (reference sequence). Between the trimmed V and J ends, which lost 4 bases and 1 base, there was a span of 7 bases. The CDR3: CASSRVRNTEAFF. DNA for the CDR3: TGTGCCAGCAGCCGGGTAAGGAACACTGAAGCTTTCTTT.

V usage is TRBV4-1 and J usage is TRBJ2-7; no reliable D call. The CDR3 contains 15 residues. The germline V gene encodes CDR1 MGHRA and CDR2 YSYEKL. V dropped 1 base and J dropped 1 base, with 11 bases sitting between them. CDR3 coding DNA: TGCGCCAGCAGCCAAGTAACGGGCAGGTCCTACGAGCAGTACTTC. Translating it yields CASSQVTGRSYEQYF.

A few counts support this clonotype. V gene TRBV20-1 combines with J gene TRBJ2-2; 10 positions match TRBD2. The V gene's germline CDR1 is DFQATT and CDR2 SNEGSKA (reference sequence). This CDR3 spans 14 amino acids. The J segment lost 6 bases and the V segment lost 1 base, leaving 2 bases of the junction unmatched. CDR3 region: CSARVSGGAGELFF. The CDR3 DNA is TGCAGTGCTAGAGTCAGCGGGGGGGCCGGGGAGCTGTTTTTT.